This paragraph reports one T cell receptor beta chain. As yet, its antigen is unknown. The data were obtained in a study of T cell responses to AZD1222 COVID-19 vaccine. Whole-study findings and limits: Samples come after the peak T cell response, not at day 14. Vaccine-related CD4 TCRs covered spike, predominating at 160-218 and 743-854.

The CDR3 consists of 14 residues. Per germline, CDR1 LNHDA and CDR2 SQIVND (reference sequence). Deletions cut 6 bases from V and 6 bases from J, with 14 bases between. Only in-frame clones appear in the TCRdb table, and some are missing; sequencing was by immunoSEQ multiplex PCR. The sample has about 110,000 clones; about 85% are singletons. Recipients boosted at about 4 weeks or about 12 weeks are pooled. Sequences were derived from peripheral blood, sampled 28 days after the second AZD1222 dose. This receptor was identified in an adult who received the AZD1222 COVID-19 vaccine. This sequence joins TRBV19 and TRBJ2-2; possibly TRBD1 for D (6 bases). The CDR3 region is CASRINRVAGELFF. CDR3 bases: TGTGCCAGTAGAATAAACAGGGTGGCCGGGGAGCTGTTTTTT.